This T cell receptor (beta chain) was obtained from a study of early T cells in non-severe SARS-CoV-2 infection. Turning to the study itself: The sequenced material was bulk RNA from unsorted whole blood, and its chains were unpaired.

Each single cDNA molecule received a unique molecular identifier. MiXCR, applied by TCRdb to the 5' RACE reads, yields one record per CDR3 protein. The sample holds 70,000 to 85,000 distinct CDR3 sequences, roughly 4.7% seen once. General study points: Using VDJdb, the matching emphasized anti-spike CD8 responses while missing private and CD4 specificities.

In this sample, this clonotype turned up a few times. Its antigen is still unknown. The CDR3 spans 15 residues. Germline V gene sequence: CDR1 SNHLY, CDR2 FYNNEI. Unmatched junction bases numbered 8, after V lost 7 bases and J lost 5 bases. The specimen was whole blood, collected at baseline. This receptor was taken from an adult who was a healthcare worker with PCR-confirmed SARS-CoV-2 infection or an uninfected control (not recorded which). The rearrangement links TRBV2 to TRBJ2-1, with 10 bases matching TRBD2. The CDR3 DNA reads TGTGCCAGCACCCAAACTAGCGGGGCAAACAATGAGCAGTTCTTC. It translates to CASTQTSGANNEQFF.